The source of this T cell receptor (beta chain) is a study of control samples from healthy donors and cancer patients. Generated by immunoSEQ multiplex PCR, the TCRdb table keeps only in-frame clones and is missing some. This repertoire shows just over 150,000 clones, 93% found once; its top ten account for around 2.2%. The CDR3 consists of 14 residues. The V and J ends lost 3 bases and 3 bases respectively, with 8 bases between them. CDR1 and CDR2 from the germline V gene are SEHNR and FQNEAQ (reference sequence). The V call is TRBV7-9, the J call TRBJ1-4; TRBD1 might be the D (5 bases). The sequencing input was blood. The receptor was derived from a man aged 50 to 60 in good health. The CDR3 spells CASSFPGPNEKLFF. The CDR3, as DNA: TGTGCCAGCAGCTTTCCAGGGCCTAATGAAAAACTGTTTTTT.